This T cell receptor beta chain emerged from a study of T cell responses to AZD1222 COVID-19 vaccine. Generated by immunoSEQ multiplex PCR, the TCRdb table keeps only in-frame clones and is missing some. The sample carries more than 150,000 clones, under 95% recorded once. This CDR3 has 14 amino acids. The J segment lost 5 bases and the V segment lost 0 bases, leaving 6 bases of the junction unmatched. The germline CDR1 and CDR2 sequences are GTSNPN and SVGIG (reference sequence). Study-level findings and limits: CD4 TCRs associated with vaccination spanned spike, dominating at 160-218 and 743-854. Just a handful of people given AZD1222 tested seropositive at baseline.

Concerning this clone: Its antigen is currently unknown.

The receptor's source is an adult who received the AZD1222 COVID-19 vaccine. The V call is TRBV30, the J call TRBJ2-5; 7 nucleotides match TRBD1. Sequencing was performed on peripheral blood, taken 28 days after the second AZD1222 dose. DNA for the CDR3: TGTGCCTGGAGTGTAAAGGGGGCCGGTGAGACCCAGTACTTC. Amino acids: CAWSVKGAGETQYF. Based on the CDR3 plus reference TRBV30 and TRBJ2-5, the full variable domain is SQTIHQWPATLVQPVGSPLSLECTVEGTSNPNLYWYRQAAGRGLQLLFYSVGIGQISSEVPQNLSASRPQDRQFILSSKKLLLSDSGFYLCAWSVKGAGETQYFGPGTRLLVL.